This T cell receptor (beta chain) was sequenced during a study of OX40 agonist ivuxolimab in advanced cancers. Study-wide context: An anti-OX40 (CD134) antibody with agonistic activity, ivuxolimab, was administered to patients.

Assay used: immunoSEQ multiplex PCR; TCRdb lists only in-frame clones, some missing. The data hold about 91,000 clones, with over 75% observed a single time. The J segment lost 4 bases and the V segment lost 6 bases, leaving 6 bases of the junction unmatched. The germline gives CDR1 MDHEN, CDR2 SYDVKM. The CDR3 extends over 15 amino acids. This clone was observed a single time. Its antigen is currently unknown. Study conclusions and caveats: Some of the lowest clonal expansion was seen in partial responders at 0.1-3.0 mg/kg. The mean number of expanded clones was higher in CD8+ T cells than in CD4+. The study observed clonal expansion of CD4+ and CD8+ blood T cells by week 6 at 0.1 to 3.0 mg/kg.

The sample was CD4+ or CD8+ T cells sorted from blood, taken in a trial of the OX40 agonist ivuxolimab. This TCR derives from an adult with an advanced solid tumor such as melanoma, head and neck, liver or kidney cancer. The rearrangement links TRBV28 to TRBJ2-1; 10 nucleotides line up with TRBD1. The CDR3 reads CASSLGGQGYNEQFF. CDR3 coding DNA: TGTGCCAGCAGCCTTGGGGGACAGGGGTACAATGAGCAGTTCTTC.